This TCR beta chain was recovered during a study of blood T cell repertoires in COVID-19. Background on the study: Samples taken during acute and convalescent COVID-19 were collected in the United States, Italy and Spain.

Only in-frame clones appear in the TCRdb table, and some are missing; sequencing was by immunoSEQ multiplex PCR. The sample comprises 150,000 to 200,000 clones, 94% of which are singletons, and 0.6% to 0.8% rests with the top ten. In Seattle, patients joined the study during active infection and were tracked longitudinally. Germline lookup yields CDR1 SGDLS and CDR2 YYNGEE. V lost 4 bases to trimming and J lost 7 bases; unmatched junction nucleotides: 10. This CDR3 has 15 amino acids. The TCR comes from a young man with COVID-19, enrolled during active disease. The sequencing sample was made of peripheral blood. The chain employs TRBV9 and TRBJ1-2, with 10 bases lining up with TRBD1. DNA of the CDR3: TGTGCCAGCAGCAGTTCCGGGACAGGGGCCAGTGGCTACACCTTC. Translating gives CASSSSGTGASGYTF.